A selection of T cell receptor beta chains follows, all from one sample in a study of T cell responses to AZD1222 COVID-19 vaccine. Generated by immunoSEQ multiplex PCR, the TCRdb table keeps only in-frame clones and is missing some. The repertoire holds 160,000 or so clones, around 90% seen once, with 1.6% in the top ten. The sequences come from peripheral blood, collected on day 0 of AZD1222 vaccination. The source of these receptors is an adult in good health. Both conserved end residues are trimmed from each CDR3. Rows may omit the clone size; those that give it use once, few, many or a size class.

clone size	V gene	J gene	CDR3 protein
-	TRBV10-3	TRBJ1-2	AISENRELLYGYT
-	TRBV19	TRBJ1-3	ASSIGQGANTIY
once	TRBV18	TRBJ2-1	ASSPEGLAREQF
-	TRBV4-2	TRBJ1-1	ASSQTSTGMNTEAF
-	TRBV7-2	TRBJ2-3	ASSLVGGLAGADTQY
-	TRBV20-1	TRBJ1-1	SASKGGEAF
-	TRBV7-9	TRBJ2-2	ASSLVAYTGELF
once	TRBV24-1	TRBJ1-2	ATSDTRTGGANYGYT
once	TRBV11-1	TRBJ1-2	ASSPDRERSYGYT
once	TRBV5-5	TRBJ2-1	ASSPGPLRPYNEQF
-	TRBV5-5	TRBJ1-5	ASSPDPNQPQH
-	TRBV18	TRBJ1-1	ASFLMNTEAF
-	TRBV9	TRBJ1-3	ASSVGTFSGNTIY
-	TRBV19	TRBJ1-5	ATRPYSNQPQH
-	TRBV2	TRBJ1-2	ASSEWGSSNYGYT
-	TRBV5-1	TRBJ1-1	ASSTGQTNTEAF
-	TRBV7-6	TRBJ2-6	ASSLGVRVPQWGANVLT
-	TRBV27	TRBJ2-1	ASSLGLAPYNEQF
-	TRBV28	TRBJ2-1	ASSSGTSGRRLEF
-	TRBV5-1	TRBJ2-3	ASRSGLAGTDTQY
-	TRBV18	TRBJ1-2	ASSPVETYGYT
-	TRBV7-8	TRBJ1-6	ASSLVRGQGNSPLH
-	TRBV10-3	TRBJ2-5	AIREGIQETQY
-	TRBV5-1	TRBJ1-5	ASSLDGESHQPQH
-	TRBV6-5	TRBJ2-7	ASRPGTSGRLEQY
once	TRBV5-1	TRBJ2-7	ASGLGTGTTYEQY
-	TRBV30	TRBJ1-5	AWSEDREEGQPQH
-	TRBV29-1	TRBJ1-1	SAAPRQGPTEAF
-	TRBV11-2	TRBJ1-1	ASSLAPNTEAF
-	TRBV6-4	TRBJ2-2	ASSERTGGTGELF
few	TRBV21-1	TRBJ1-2	ASRDRASYGYT
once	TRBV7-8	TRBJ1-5	ASSQDQSFQPQH
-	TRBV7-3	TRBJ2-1	ASSSTPTSGSAYEQF
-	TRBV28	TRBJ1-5	ASSFTGAVQPQH
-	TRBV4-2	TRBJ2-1	ASSQDRSAYNEQF
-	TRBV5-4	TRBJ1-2	ASKTGQPTNYGYT
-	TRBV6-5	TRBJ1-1	ASSPGRGNTEAF
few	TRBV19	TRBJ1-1	ASSNTGSTEAF
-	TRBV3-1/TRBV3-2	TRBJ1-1	ASSQGGGTVMNTEAF
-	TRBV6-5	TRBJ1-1	ASSTKDRVTEAF
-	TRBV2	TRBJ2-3	ASSGLGGSTDTQY
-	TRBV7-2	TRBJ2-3	ASSLGLAGGTDTQY